Following are 21 T cell receptor beta chains from one sample sequenced in a study of response to subunit inactivated influenza vaccine. TCRdb recomputed calls from the RT-PCR reads with MiXCR, one row per CDR3 protein. The table has fewer than 350,000 distinct CDR3 sequences, just over 20% seen once. This specimen consisted of PBMCs from blood, obtained approximately 22 months after vaccination. Source of these receptors: a man aged 50 to 69 who received an inactivated influenza vaccine.

There are a few counts of this clonotype. J is TRBJ1-2 and V is TRBV6-1; D remains unclear. Trimming pared 2 bases from V and 4 bases from J, leaving 17 bases between. Germline V gene data show CDR1 as MNHNS and CDR2 as SASEGT. This CDR3 has 16 amino acids. In DNA, the CDR3 is TGTGCCAGCAGTGAATTTTCGGCTAACCCAATCTATGGCTACACCTTC. Protein product: CASSEFSANPIYGYTF.

There are many counts of this clonotype. The CDR3 nucleotides are TGCGCCAGCAGCTACACCGACAGTAGCAATCAGCCCCAGCATTTT. The encoded protein is CASSYTDSSNQPQHF. The chain recombines TRBV4-1 with TRBJ1-5, with a weak D call TRBD1 (5 bases). V was clipped by 5 bases and J by 0 bases, with 11 bases between them. This CDR3 spans 15 amino acids. CDR1 is MGHRA and CDR2 is YSYEKL in the germline V gene.

There are many counts of this clonotype. The V call is TRBV7-2, the J call TRBJ1-1, with 8 nucleotides matching TRBD1. V lost 3 bases and J lost 10; bases outside the gene matches: 10. This CDR3 has 14 residues. Germline lookup yields CDR1 SGHTA and CDR2 FQGNSA. The chain's CDR3 is CASSLPGQANGAFF. The DNA of the CDR3 is TGTGCCAGCAGCTTGCCGGGACAGGCAAACGGAGCTTTCTTT.

This rearrangement joins TRBV4-1 to TRBJ1-5, with D unresolved. Trimming pared 3 bases from V and 5 bases from J, leaving 8 bases between. Germline CDR1 MGHRA, CDR2 YSYEKL. The CDR3 spans 13 residues. The CDR3, as DNA: TGCGCCAGCAGCCATGAGGTTTATCAGCCCCAGCATTTT. This encodes CASSHEVYQPQHF.

This clonotype was counted between two and nine times. This sequence joins TRBV5-4 and TRBJ2-3; 13 bases are a match to TRBD2. CDR1 is SGHNT, CDR2 YYREEE, per germline (reference sequence). This CDR3 contains 15 residues. The junction had 5 bases not matched to a gene; V was cut back by 5 bases and J by 5 bases. Here the CDR3 DNA reads TGTGCCAGCAGGCGTGGACTAGCGGGAGAAGATACGCAGTATTTT. Translated: CASRRGLAGEDTQYF.

This clonotype was counted ten times or more. The chain links TRBV12-3 or TRBV12-4 to TRBJ2-5; TRBD1 is a possible D gene (5 bases). The V end was cut by 6 bases, the J end by 4 bases, with 9 bases between. This CDR3 comprises 12 residues. The CDR3 loop reads CASRQVLETQYF. The CDR3 coding sequence is TGTGCCAGCAGACAGGTTTTAGAGACCCAGTACTTC.

The chain couples TRBV5-6 to TRBJ1-2; D gene uncertain. Trimming shortened V by 1 base and J by 8 bases, and 9 bases separated the two germline ends. Germline-derived CDR1 and CDR2 are SGHDT and YYEEEE. The CDR3 length is 12 residues. The CDR3 region is CASSLIPSGYTF. CDR3 bases: TGTGCCAGCAGCTTGATCCCATCGGGCTACACCTTC.

This clonotype was recorded many times. The chain couples TRBV5-5 to TRBJ1-5, with no clear D. The CDR3 covers 14 residues. V lost 0 bases to trimming and J lost 3 bases, with 7 bases between them. Germline lookup yields CDR1 SGHKS and CDR2 YYEKEE (reference sequence). The CDR3 region is CASSLGLYNQPQHF. The CDR3 bases are TGTGCCAGCAGCTTGGGACTTTACAATCAGCCCCAGCATTTT.

This CDR3 reads CASSGNQAGDTQYF. CDR3 nucleotide sequence: TGCGCCAGCAGTGGTAATCAGGCGGGAGATACGCAGTATTTT. The V call is TRBV10-2, the J call TRBJ2-3, with D perhaps matching TRBD2 (5 bases). This CDR3 comprises 14 residues. The V gene's germline CDR1 is WSHSY and CDR2 SAAADI. Trimming cost V 4 bases and J 5 bases, with 13 bases left between them.

This chain links TRBV4-3 with TRBJ2-4; D gene uncertain. This CDR3 contains 12 residues. Germline loops: CDR1 LGHNA, CDR2 YSLEER. Trimming removed 1 base from V and 9 bases from J, with 7 bases in between. CDR3 bases: TGCGCCAGCAGCCAAGGTGTCGGCATTCAGTACTTC. This translates into CASSQGVGIQYF.

J is TRBJ2-3 and V is TRBV10-3, with D uncertain. V lost 0 bases and J lost 2, with 12 bases in between. The CDR3 has 16 amino acids. CDR1 and CDR2 from the germline V gene are ENHRY and SYGVKD. Here the CDR3 DNA reads TGTGCCATCAGTGAGTCGGTAACCCAGCACACAGATACGCAGTATTTT. Translated, it gives CAISESVTQHTDTQYF.

The J gene is TRBJ1-5, the V gene TRBV2, with D possibly being TRBD1 (5 bases). The CDR3 totals 13 residues. Trimming stripped 11 bases from V and 4 bases from J, with 15 bases between. Germline V gene lookup returns CDR1 SNHLY and CDR2 FYNNEI. In nucleotides, the CDR3 is TGTGCCGGAGGGACCATCGGGAATCAGCCCCAGCATTTT. This gives the protein CAGGTIGNQPQHF.

The V gene is TRBV20-1, the J gene TRBJ2-3; perhaps TRBD1 as D (6 bases). The V and J ends lost 0 bases and 9 bases respectively, with 7 bases between them. The CDR3 has 11 amino acids. The germline CDR1 and CDR2 sequences are DFQATT and SNEGSKA (reference sequence). DNA for the CDR3: TGCAGTGCTAGAGAACAGGGCACGCAGTATTTT. Protein: CSAREQGTQYF.

This clonotype was recorded many times. The rearrangement uses TRBV7-6 and TRBJ1-1, with unresolved D. CDR3 length: 14 residues. Looked up from germline, CDR1 is SGHVS and CDR2 is FNYEAQ. The V gene lost 1 base and the J gene lost 2 bases, with 8 bases spanning the gap. CDR3 sequence reads: CASSLVSENTEAFF. The CDR3 nucleotides read TGTGCCAGCAGCTTAGTATCCGAAAACACTGAAGCTTTCTTT.

This clonotype has more than one count but fewer than ten. The CDR3 sequence: CASSPSEGAGYGYTF. The CDR3 nucleotides read TGTGCCAGCAGCCCATCAGAAGGCGCAGGGTATGGCTACACCTTC. V is TRBV11-2 and J is TRBJ1-2, with D possibly matching TRBD1 (5 bases). The V and J ends lost 5 bases and 5 bases respectively, with 18 bases between them. Germline CDR1 and CDR2: SGHAT and FQNNGV. This CDR3 is built from 15 residues.

In regard to this clonotype: The junction departs from the called germline gene at one end, perhaps through a read error. The chain joins TRBV4-3 to TRBJ2-7; weak D call: TRBD2 (6 bases). CDR3 length equals 15 residues. CDR1 and CDR2 (germline): LGHNA, YSLEER. The CDR3 is CASSQGVWDSNEQYF. For the CDR3, the DNA is TGCGCCAGCAGCCAAGGGGTTTGGGACTCCAACGAGCAGTACTTC.

This clonotype came up a few times. This sequence joins TRBV9 and TRBJ1-6; D remains unclear. The CDR3 extends over 16 amino acids. Trimming cost V 0 bases and J 8 bases, with 15 bases left between them. CDR1 SGDLS and CDR2 YYNGEE come from the germline V gene. CDR3 loop: CASSVAPAGADSPLHF. DNA for the CDR3: TGTGCCAGCAGCGTAGCCCCCGCGGGAGCGGATTCACCCCTCCACTTT. Full variable domain (rest looked up from reference TRBV9 and TRBJ1-6): DSGVTQTPKHLITATGQRVTLRCSPRSGDLSVYWYQQSLDQGLQFLIQYYNGEERAKGNILERFSAQQFPDLHSELNLSSLELGDSALYFCASSVAPAGADSPLHFGNGTRLTVT.

This clonotype was observed a handful of times. The chain couples TRBV7-9 to TRBJ1-6; TRBD1 matches at 9 bases. The V gene end was trimmed by 3 bases and the J gene end by 9 bases; junction bases not matched to a gene: 6. There are 15 residues in the CDR3. Germline values: CDR1 SEHNR, CDR2 FQNEAQ (reference sequence). In DNA, the CDR3 is TGTGCCAGCAGCTTGAAGGGGACAGGGTCTTCACCCCTCCACTTT. It yields the protein CASSLKGTGSSPLHF.

This clonotype was seen a few times. The chain joins TRBV9 to TRBJ2-4; D not resolved. The CDR3 spans 14 residues. Between the trimmed V and J ends, which lost 0 bases and 4 bases, there was a span of 8 bases. In germline, CDR1 is SGDLS, CDR2 YYNGEE. The chain's CDR3 is CASSVDVSKNIQYF. CDR3 nucleotides: TGTGCCAGCAGCGTAGATGTCAGTAAAAACATTCAGTACTTC.

The rearrangement joins TRBV10-2 to TRBJ2-3; 8 bases are a match to TRBD2. The V and J ends lost 7 bases and 0 bases, in that order; junction bases with no gene match: 6. Germline CDR1 reads WSHSY; CDR2 reads SAAADI. This CDR3 is built from 15 residues. The CDR3 nucleotides read TGCGCCAGCAACTTAGCGGGGACTAGCACAGATACGCAGTATTTT. Residues: CASNLAGTSTDTQYF.

DNA of the CDR3: TGTGCCAGCAGCCGAGCTAGGGGGACCGGGGAGCTGTTTTTT. Translated: CASSRARGTGELFF. The V and J genes are TRBV11-2 and TRBJ2-2, with D maybe TRBD1 (6 bases). Per the germline V gene, CDR1 is SGHAT and CDR2 is FQNNGV. Trimming cost V 5 bases and J 5 bases, with 12 bases left between them. The CDR3 length is 14 residues.